This T cell receptor (beta chain) emerged from a study of T cell repertoires in cytomegalovirus infection. CDR3 length: 14 amino acids. The trim removed 6 bases at V and 5 bases at J, leaving 9 bases unmatched. In its sample, this clonotype was seen a few times. The antigen remains unidentified. TCRdb reanalysed the reads using MiXCR and keeps one entry per CDR3 protein. The sample records hundreds of thousands of distinct CDR3 sequences, around 32% being singletons. This sequence was found in a human donor in good health (CMV status not recorded). Some clones in this sample may be carry-over from other donors' samples. V is TRBV12-3 or TRBV12-4 and J is TRBJ2-5, with TRBD1 identical over 7 bases. The sequenced sample was cultured CD8+ T cells from PBMCs, obtained from culture after CMV antigen stimulation. The CDR3 nucleotides are TGTGCCAGCAGACCACAGGGGTGGCGCGAGACCCAGTACTTC. Its protein is CASRPQGWRETQYF.